The rows below give T cell receptor beta chains drawn from one sample of a study of T cells in Graves' hyperthyroidism and ophthalmopathy. TCRdb analysed the multiplex PCR reads with MiXCR anew, one entry per CDR3 protein. Among 380,000 or so distinct CDR3 sequences, approximately 15% were seen once, and the ten largest hold 20% to 25%. Sample: blood. These receptor sequences come from a woman aged 30 to 39 with Graves' hyperthyroidism. CDR3s include the opening cysteine and the closing phenylalanine or tryptophan. Each record gives: CDR3 protein, CDR3 DNA, clone size, D gene, J gene, V gene. D genes are given only for firm matches. Size is omitted from some rows. Given values are once, few, many or a class for expanded clones.

CSVEVSSSSSAFPKYGYTF TGCAGCGTCGAAGTCTCCTCTTCCTCGTCGGCCTTCCCCAAATATGGCTACACCTTC many NA TRBJ1-2 TRBV29-1
CASSPGTGGRWGYTF TGTGCCAGCAGCCCCGGGACAGGGGGCCGATGGGGCTACACCTTC once TRBD1 TRBJ1-2 TRBV6-2/TRBV6-3
CASSFTGNEKLFF TGTGCCAGCAGCTTCACAGGGAATGAAAAACTGTTTTTT many NA TRBJ1-4 TRBV11-2
CASSHRDVKPRSNQPQHF TGTGCCAGCAGTCACCGGGACGTGAAGCCACGTAGCAATCAGCCCCAGCATTTT many NA TRBJ1-5 TRBV6-4
CASSLEGGASYEQYF TGCGCCAGCAGCTTGGAGGGCGGGGCATCCTACGAGCAGTACTTC NA NA TRBJ2-7 TRBV5-1
CSARDALNYGYTF TGCAGTGCTAGAGACGCTTTGAACTATGGCTACACCTTC many NA TRBJ1-2 TRBV20-1
CASTGTSGKVNEQYF TGTGCCAGCACTGGGACTAGCGGAAAAGTCAACGAGCAGTACTTC few TRBD2 TRBJ2-7 TRBV2
CSVVNGLAGARNEQFF TGCAGCGTTGTTAATGGACTAGCGGGAGCGAGGAATGAGCAGTTCTTC many TRBD2 TRBJ2-1 TRBV29-1
CASSLTGIDEQYF TGTGCCAGCTCACTGACAGGGATCGACGAGCAGTACTTC many TRBD1 TRBJ2-7 TRBV18
CASSPREKHYEQYF TGTGCCAGCAGCCCGCGGGAGAAGCACTACGAGCAGTACTTC many TRBD2 TRBJ2-7 TRBV28
CAWSVRGREQYF TGTGCCTGGAGTGTACGGGGGCGCGAGCAGTACTTC NA NA TRBJ2-7 TRBV30
CASGGNSYEQYF TGTGCCAGCGGCGGGAACTCCTACGAGCAGTACTTC NA NA TRBJ2-7 TRBV3-1
CSVDSGPGYTF TGCAGCGTTGATAGCGGGCCTGGCTACACCTTC NA NA TRBJ1-2 TRBV29-1
CSVEAGFQFF TGCAGCGTCGAAGCGGGATTTCAGTTCTTC NA TRBD2 TRBJ2-1 TRBV29-1
CASSFRGDTIYF TGTGCCAGCAGCTTCAGGGGTGACACCATATATTTT few NA TRBJ1-3 TRBV7-8
CASIPSGNSYNEQFF TGTGCCAGTATTCCTAGCGGGAACTCCTACAATGAGCAGTTCTTC NA TRBD2 TRBJ2-1 TRBV19
CASGYSGGNQPQHF TGTGCCAGCGGTTACTCCGGGGGCAATCAGCCCCAGCATTTT NA NA TRBJ1-5 TRBV6-5
CASVDSLSYEQYF TGTGCCAGCGTAGACAGCCTATCCTACGAGCAGTACTTC few NA TRBJ2-7 TRBV28
CASSYTPGRGVGRHEQFF TGTGCCAGCAGTTACACGCCGGGTAGGGGGGTCGGGCGGCATGAGCAGTTCTTC NA NA TRBJ2-1 TRBV6-2/TRBV6-3
CASSRAGGGNTEAFF TGTGCCAGCTCCCGCGCCGGGGGCGGGAACACTGAAGCTTTCTTT many NA TRBJ1-1 TRBV12-3/TRBV12-4
CASSDPGLAGLKETQYF TGCGCCAGCAGTGACCCGGGACTAGCGGGACTAAAAGAGACCCAGTACTTC many TRBD2 TRBJ2-5 TRBV10-2
CASSWDRGGQPQHF TGTGCCAGCAGCTGGGACAGGGGCGGTCAGCCCCAGCATTTT few TRBD1 TRBJ1-5 TRBV11-2
CASSPTTLRGWGYEQYF TGTGCCAGCAGTCCTACGACATTGAGGGGATGGGGTTACGAGCAGTACTTC many NA TRBJ2-7 TRBV28
CAWSHGDREHPNYGYTF TGTGCCTGGAGTCACGGGGACAGGGAACATCCTAACTATGGCTACACCTTC NA TRBD1 TRBJ1-2 TRBV30
CASSEGAGEDWETQYF TGTGCCAGCAGTGAAGGGGCAGGCGAGGATTGGGAGACCCAGTACTTC NA NA TRBJ2-5 TRBV2
CASSTGRLKSTDTQYF TGTGCCAGCAGCACCGGGAGGCTAAAGTCCACAGATACGCAGTATTTT few TRBD2 TRBJ2-3 TRBV12-3/TRBV12-4
CASSEAGPRTNEQFF TGTGCCAGCAGCGAGGCCGGGCCCAGAACCAATGAGCAGTTCTTC NA NA TRBJ2-1 TRBV7-9
CSALGPENTEAFF TGCAGCGCCCTGGGACCAGAAAACACTGAAGCTTTCTTT many NA TRBJ1-1 TRBV29-1
CASSIGTSGDNEQFF TGTGCCAGTAGTATCGGGACTAGCGGAGACAATGAGCAGTTCTTC NA TRBD2 TRBJ2-1 TRBV19
CASSQLSNQPQHF TGTGCCAGCAGCCAATTGAGCAATCAGCCCCAGCATTTT many NA TRBJ1-5 TRBV7-2
CASSGRLATLNEQFF TGTGCCAGCAGCGGACGACTAGCGACCCTCAATGAGCAGTTCTTC few TRBD2 TRBJ2-1 TRBV9
CASLQRASGRAGELFF TGTGCCAGCTTACAGCGGGCTAGCGGGAGAGCCGGGGAGCTGTTTTTT many TRBD2 TRBJ2-2 TRBV2
CASSEFEEQFF TGTGCCAGCAGTGAATTCGAGGAGCAGTTCTTC many NA TRBJ2-1 TRBV2
CSAYSREGGETQYF TGCAGTGCTTATTCTCGGGAGGGGGGAGAGACCCAGTACTTC NA TRBD2 TRBJ2-5 TRBV20-1
CASSARGHRDEQYF TGTGCCAGCAGTGCTAGGGGGCATCGGGACGAGCAGTACTTC many TRBD1 TRBJ2-7 TRBV27
CASSRQPGQGSETQYF TGTGCCAGCAGTCGGCAACCGGGACAGGGTTCAGAGACCCAGTACTTC NA TRBD1 TRBJ2-5 TRBV11-1
CASVSPGTSGLIGKQYF TGTGCCAGCGTAAGCCCAGGGACTAGCGGATTGATCGGCAAGCAGTACTTC NA TRBD2 TRBJ2-7 TRBV2
CASSIGRLNQPQHF TGTGCCAGCAGTATTGGCAGACTCAATCAGCCCCAGCATTTT many NA TRBJ1-5 TRBV12-3/TRBV12-4
CASSQYSDKYEQYF TGTGCCAGCAGTCAGTACTCGGACAAATACGAGCAGTACTTC many NA TRBJ2-7 TRBV12-3/TRBV12-4
CASSGGSAGELFF TGTGCCAGCAGCGGGGGGTCGGCCGGGGAGCTGTTTTTT NA NA TRBJ2-2 TRBV7-9
CASGGEYGYTF TGTGCCAGCGGGGGGGAGTATGGCTACACCTTC NA NA TRBJ1-2 TRBV25-1
CASSLPSQDYEQYF TGTGCCAGCAGCTTACCCTCGCAGGACTACGAGCAGTACTTC few NA TRBJ2-7 TRBV7-9
CASSFGQRGYEQFF TGTGCCAGCAGTTTTGGGCAGAGAGGGTATGAGCAGTTCTTC few NA TRBJ2-1 TRBV6-1
CASSRQGASTDTQYF TGTGCCAGCAGCCGTCAGGGGGCTAGCACAGATACGCAGTATTTT many TRBD1 TRBJ2-3 TRBV7-9
CAIRPGTGNYEQYF TGTGCCATAAGGCCCGGGACAGGGAACTACGAGCAGTACTTC many TRBD1 TRBJ2-7 TRBV10-3
CASSLGQRTNEQFF TGTGCCAGCAGCTTGGGACAGAGAACCAATGAGCAGTTCTTC NA TRBD1 TRBJ2-1 TRBV11-2
CASGLTGTDTQYF TGTGCCAGCGGGCTGACAGGCACAGATACGCAGTATTTT many NA TRBJ2-3 TRBV28
CASSLVGGKLFF TGTGCCAGCAGCTTAGTAGGTGGAAAACTGTTTTTT NA NA TRBJ1-4 TRBV7-2
CASSQWGASTDTQYF TGTGCCAGCAGCCAGTGGGGGGCTAGCACAGATACGCAGTATTTT many NA TRBJ2-3 TRBV3-1